This TCR beta chain was identified in a study of blood T cell repertoires in COVID-19. The overall study: Sources were T cells, B-cell-depleted T cells, or PBMCs; the material itself was cDNA or gDNA.

This clone was seen just once. In the original workflow: Quantification of nucleated cells was approximated via reference gene primer amplification. This table comes from immunoSEQ multiplex PCR, and its TCRdb copy is limited to in-frame clones, with some not included. V and J calls and clone size are those listed in that table; D and trimming were worked out from the DNA. The sample includes roughly 180,000 clones, roughly 80% of them seen just once. CDR1 is GTSNPN, CDR2 SVGIG, per germline (reference sequence). The ends were cut back, 3 bases at V and 3 bases at J, with 11 bases in the middle. The CDR3 is 14 amino acids.

The TCR comes from a woman aged 25 to 45 with acute or convalescent COVID-19. The rearrangement uses TRBV30 and TRBJ2-2; D is possibly TRBD2 (6 bases). Source material: peripheral blood. The CDR3 DNA reads TGTGCCTGGAGCCGGGGACTCGACACCGGGGAGCTGTTTTTT. Protein product: CAWSRGLDTGELFF.